One sample yielded the 2 T cell receptor beta chains listed below, sequenced in a study of early T cells in non-severe SARS-CoV-2 infection. MiXCR was run by TCRdb on the 5' RACE reads, yielding one entry per CDR3 protein. The sample lists fewer than 100,000 distinct CDR3 sequences; approximately 16% were seen once. Sequenced sample: whole blood. These receptors were obtained from an adult who was a healthcare worker with PCR-confirmed SARS-CoV-2 infection or an uninfected control (not recorded which).

This clonotype was recorded a few times. The chain recombines TRBV25-1 with TRBJ1-2; D call uncertain. Germline CDR1 and CDR2: MGHDK and SYGVNS. This CDR3 has 13 amino acids. The V and J ends lost 1 base and 8 bases respectively, with 11 bases between them. CDR3 sequence (DNA): TGTGCCAGCAGTGAATTGGTAACCGGCGGCTACACCTTC. As protein: CASSELVTGGYTF.

This chain joins TRBV27 and TRBJ1-1; TRBD1 matches at 8 bases. Germline CDR1 MNHEY, CDR2 SMNVEV (reference sequence). V was clipped by 6 bases and J by 1 base; unmatched bases: 7. The CDR3 runs 15 residues. The CDR3 DNA follows: TGTGCCAGCAGCCTACAGGGGGGACCGAACACTGAAGCTTTCTTT. Its translation: CASSLQGGPNTEAFF.